Following are 5 T cell receptor beta chains from one sample sequenced in a study of T cell repertoires in aging, cancer and after chemotherapy. TRB rearrangements spanning V, D and J were amplified using mixed TRB-A/B primers. TCRdb fed the multiplex PCR reads into MiXCR, producing one record per CDR3 protein. The profile shows more than 350 distinct CDR3 sequences, about 31% of them singletons. Amplification of TCR beta used genomic DNA extracted from peripheral blood. Sequences were obtained from blood. Receptor source: a human donor with a solid tumor.

V gene TRBV20-1 combines with J gene TRBJ2-4; 7 bases are shared with TRBD2. This CDR3 comprises 18 residues. Germline values: CDR1 DFQATT, CDR2 SNEGSKA (reference sequence). J gave up 0 bases and V 0 bases, and 11 bases lay outside the gene matches. CDR3 sequence (DNA): TGCAGTGCTAGAGATTTCCCGACTAGCAGAATAGCCAAAAACATTCAGTACTTC. Translation: CSARDFPTSRIAKNIQYF.

Sample share makes this clonotype large. This chain joins TRBV6-4 and TRBJ1-6, with 8 bases aligning to TRBD1. This CDR3 is built from 15 residues. V dropped 6 bases and J dropped 5; count of bases not matched to a gene: 6. Germline lookup yields CDR1 MRHNA and CDR2 SNTAGT. CDR3 DNA: TGTGCCAGCAGCCTCAGGGGGCAAAATAATTCACCCCTCCACTTT. It is translated as CASSLRGQNNSPLHF.

By share, this clonotype ranks as large. The V gene is TRBV19, the J gene TRBJ2-2; 16 positions agree with TRBD2. This CDR3 has 16 residues. The V gene end was trimmed by 6 bases and the J gene end by 5 bases; junction bases not matched to a gene: 3. Germline lookup yields CDR1 LNHDA and CDR2 SQIVND (reference sequence). The DNA of the CDR3 is TGTGCCAGTAGGGGACTAGCGGGAGGGCCGACCGGGGAGCTGTTTTTT. This sequence encodes CASRGLAGGPTGELFF.

With respect to this clonotype: With a much larger clone just one base away, this may be a read error. V usage is TRBV27 and J usage is TRBJ1-1; 7 bases are shared with TRBD1. V lost 6 bases, J lost 11 bases, and 6 bases stayed unmatched. This CDR3 contains 11 residues. In germline, CDR1 is MNHEY, CDR2 SMNVEV (reference sequence). DNA of the CDR3: TGTGCCAGCAGCGAATACAGGGGCGCTTTCTTT. Encoded protein: CASSEYRGAFF.

The rearrangement links TRBV4-3 to TRBJ2-1; perhaps TRBD2 as D (5 bases). Trimming pared 7 bases from V and 0 bases from J, leaving 13 bases between. CDR1 and CDR2 from the germline V gene are LGHNA and YSLEER. This CDR3 is built from 15 residues. For the CDR3, the DNA is TGCGCCAGCAACCGGGGAAGTAGCTCCTACAATGAGCAGTTCTTC. Translation gives CASNRGSSSYNEQFF.